The 29 T cell receptor beta chains listed next were all sequenced from one sample in a study of blood T cell repertoires in COVID-19. The protocol was immunoSEQ multiplex PCR, while the TCRdb copy is restricted to in-frame clones and leaves out a portion. The top ten hold 6% to 7.5% of the sample, which has about 91,000 clones, roughly 82% seen once. The sequenced sample was peripheral blood. These receptors were obtained from a man aged 45-60 years with active or convalescent COVID-19.

This chain links TRBV5-1 with TRBJ1-3, with 7 bases that match TRBD1. This CDR3 is 16 amino acids long. J gave up 0 bases and V 5 bases, and 8 bases lay outside the gene matches. The V gene's germline CDR1 is SGHRS and CDR2 YFSETQ. The chain's CDR3 is CASRPTGASSGNTIYF. In nucleotides, the CDR3 is TGCGCCAGCAGGCCCACAGGGGCCAGCTCTGGAAACACCATATATTTT.

The chain employs TRBV28 and TRBJ1-5; TRBD1 aligns across 7 bases. This CDR3 spans 14 amino acids. The V gene's germline CDR1 is MDHEN and CDR2 SYDVKM. With V trimmed by 6 bases and J by 5 bases, 7 bases remained unmatched. The CDR3 here is CASRAGGNYQPQHF. In nucleotides, the CDR3 is TGTGCCAGCAGGGCAGGGGGAAACTATCAGCCCCAGCATTTT.

The chain carries TRBV27 and TRBJ2-2; D call uncertain. The CDR3 loop spans 14 amino acids. The germline CDR1 and CDR2 sequences are MNHEY and SMNVEV (reference sequence). Trimming shortened V by 3 bases and J by 1 base, and 6 bases separated the two germline ends. The CDR3 DNA reads as TGTGCCAGCAGTTTTAGTCAGAACACCGGGGAGCTGTTTTTT. This sequence encodes CASSFSQNTGELFF.

The chain uses TRBV5-6 and TRBJ2-1; 10 bases line up with TRBD1. The germline CDR1 and CDR2 sequences are SGHDT and YYEEEE. CDR3 length: 14 amino acids. The V and J ends lost 4 bases and 7 bases, in that order; junction bases with no gene match: 5. CDR3 DNA sequence: TGTGCCAGCAGCGCCGGGACAGGGGTGAATGAGCAGTTCTTC. Encoded protein: CASSAGTGVNEQFF. Filled out from reference TRBV5-6 and TRBJ2-1, the complete variable domain reads DAGVTQSPTHLIKTRGQQVTLRCSPKSGHDTVSWYQQALGQGPQFIFQYYEEEERQRGNFPDRFSGHQFPNYSSELNVNALLLGDSALYLCASSAGTGVNEQFFGPGTRLTVL.

The table lists this clone with a few counts. The chain employs TRBV28 and TRBJ1-3, with unresolved D. The CDR3 has 20 residues. V gave up 4 bases and J gave up 0 bases, with 25 bases separating them. Germline V gene data show CDR1 as MDHEN and CDR2 as SYDVKM. Here the CDR3 reads CASSSPPRSIRGYSGNTIYF. The DNA of the CDR3 is TGTGCCAGCAGTTCCCCGCCCCGTTCGATTCGCGGATACTCTGGAAACACCATATATTTT. The full variable domain, in which reference TRBV28 and TRBJ1-3 provide the parts outside the CDR3, is DVKVTQSSRYLVKRTGEKVFLECVQDMDHENMFWYRQDPGLGLRLIYFSYDVKMKEKGDIPEGYSVSREKKERFSLILESASTNQTSMYLCASSSPPRSIRGYSGNTIYFGEGSWLTVV.

CDR3: CASNPRDRGDQETQYF. In nucleotides, the CDR3 is TGTGCCAGTAACCCGCGGGACAGGGGGGACCAAGAGACCCAGTACTTC. The chain combines TRBV19 with TRBJ2-5; 11 nucleotides agree with TRBD1. In germline, CDR1 is LNHDA, CDR2 SQIVND (reference sequence). This CDR3 is built from 16 residues. The junction had 7 bases not matched to a gene; V was cut back by 7 bases and J by 0 bases.

The rearrangement links TRBV5-1 to TRBJ2-1, with 10 bases identical to TRBD2. V lost 4 bases and J lost 5; bases outside the gene matches: 3. From germline, CDR1 is SGHRS and CDR2 YFSETQ. The CDR3 has 14 amino acids. CDR3 sequence: CASSPGLADNEQFF. CDR3 sequence (DNA): TGCGCCAGCAGCCCAGGACTAGCGGACAATGAGCAGTTCTTC.

This clone was seen only a few times. The V and J genes are TRBV3-1 (or the pseudogene TRBV3-2) and TRBJ1-3, with no clear D. Germline loops: CDR1 LGHDT, CDR2 YNNKEL (reference sequence). The V and J ends lost 0 bases and 2 bases respectively, with 5 bases between them. The CDR3 is 14 residues long. The CDR3 here is CASSQEGTGNTIYF. The CDR3 nucleotides read TGTGCCAGCAGCCAAGAGGGCACTGGAAACACCATATATTTT.

The J gene is TRBJ2-1, the V gene TRBV4-3; D is possibly TRBD2 (5 bases). The CDR3 is 15 residues long. Germline V gene data show CDR1 as LGHNA and CDR2 as YSLEER. With 0 bases removed from V and 3 bases from J, the gap between germline ends came to 9 bases. CDR3 protein: CASSQEGGRYNEQFF. The CDR3 DNA reads TGCGCCAGCAGCCAAGAAGGCGGGCGCTACAATGAGCAGTTCTTC.

The J gene is TRBJ2-4, the V gene TRBV2; TRBD1 matches at 8 bases. There are 16 residues in the CDR3. Trimming removed 6 bases from V and 0 bases from J; junction bases left unmatched: 7. The V gene's germline CDR1 is SNHLY and CDR2 FYNNEI. Written as DNA, the CDR3 is TGTGCCAGCAGGGGGACAGGTCACTTAGCCAAAAACATTCAGTACTTC. Amino acids: CASRGTGHLAKNIQYF.

The CDR3 reads CASSGSGVNQPQHF. The CDR3 DNA sequence: TGTGCCAGCTCCGGGTCAGGGGTTAATCAGCCCCAGCATTTT. This chain uses TRBV18 with TRBJ1-5, with a tentative D call TRBD1 (6 bases). The CDR3 sequence is 14 residues long. With 6 bases removed from V and 4 bases from J, the gap between germline ends came to 13 bases. CDR1 is KGHSH and CDR2 is LQKENI in the germline V gene.

This clone turned up a few times. The gene calls are TRBV6-5 and TRBJ1-5; 7 bases align to TRBD1. The CDR3 is 14 amino acids. J gave up 11 bases and V 6 bases, and 13 bases lay outside the gene matches. Germline loops: CDR1 MNHEY, CDR2 SVGAGI. The DNA of the CDR3 is TGTGCCAGCAGAACCGGGACAGCCCCAGGAGCCCAGCATTTT. Protein: CASRTGTAPGAQHF.

With regard to this clone: Other DNA sequences from this sample encode an identical CDR3 as well. The chain joins TRBV12-3 or TRBV12-4 to TRBJ1-5; 7 nucleotides align to TRBD1. CDR3 length: 13 amino acids. The V segment lost 1 base and the J segment 7 bases; nucleotides outside the gene matches: 1. The CDR3 DNA follows: TGTGCCAGCAGTTTAGAAGGGGGCCAGCCCCAGCATTTT. Its translation: CASSLEGGQPQHF.

The rearrangement joins TRBV7-2 to TRBJ2-1, with 9 bases matching TRBD2. This CDR3 is built from 14 residues. Germline values: CDR1 SGHTA, CDR2 FQGNSA. The V segment lost 4 bases and the J segment 10 bases; nucleotides outside the gene matches: 8. The CDR3 coding sequence is TGTGCCAGCAGCTCCCAAGCGGGGGGTGGAGAGCAGTTCTTC. Translated: CASSSQAGGGEQFF.

This sequence joins TRBV11-2 and TRBJ2-1; TRBD2 matches 9 bases. The CDR3 contains 15 residues. J was trimmed by 8 bases and V by 3 bases; bases with no gene match: 8. CDR1 is SGHAT and CDR2 is FQNNGV in the germline V gene. The CDR3 sequence is CASSLTGGGADEQFF. The CDR3 DNA is TGTGCCAGCAGCTTGACGGGCGGGGGGGCCGATGAGCAGTTCTTC.

CDR3 loop: CASSEPTGTGIGQETQYF. The CDR3 nucleotides are TGTGCCAGCAGTGAGCCGACAGGGACGGGGATAGGGCAAGAGACCCAGTACTTC. This chain joins TRBV2 and TRBJ2-5, with 7 bases fitting TRBD1. Trimming at V came to 3 bases and at J to 2 bases, leaving 15 bases not matched to a gene. CDR1 and CDR2 (germline): SNHLY, FYNNEI. This CDR3 has 18 amino acids. Looking up the rest from reference TRBV2 and TRBJ2-5 gives the full variable domain: EPEVTQTPSHQVTQMGQEVILRCVPISNHLYFYWYRQILGQKVEFLVSFYNNEISEKSEIFDDQFSVERPDGSNFTLKIRSTKLEDSAMYFCASSEPTGTGIGQETQYFGPGTRLLVL.

The CDR3 DNA reads TGCAGTGCCCGGACTTACAATGAGCAGTTCTTC. This codes for CSARTYNEQFF. V and J are TRBV20-1 and TRBJ2-1; possible D gene TRBD2, 5 bases. The ends were cut back, 6 bases at V and 4 bases at J, with 7 bases in the middle. The CDR3 extends over 11 amino acids. In germline, CDR1 is DFQATT, CDR2 SNEGSKA (reference sequence).

This chain links TRBV29-1 with TRBJ1-5; D is uncertain. The V and J ends lost 4 bases and 4 bases respectively, with 8 bases between them. Germline assignment: CDR1 SQVTM and CDR2 ANQGSEA. The CDR3 runs to 12 residues. The CDR3 nucleotides read TGCAGCGTTGTGGGCGAAAATCAGCCCCAGCATTTT. As protein: CSVVGENQPQHF.

The V gene is TRBV11-2, the J gene TRBJ2-3, with 8 bases identical to TRBD2. The V gene end was trimmed by 0 bases and the J gene end by 2 bases; junction bases not matched to a gene: 16. This CDR3 comprises 20 residues. Germline V gene sequence: CDR1 SGHAT, CDR2 FQNNGV. The CDR3 DNA reads TGTGCCAGCAGCTTAGATAGCCTATCTTGGAGTAGCGGGGCCACAGATACGCAGTATTTT. It is translated as CASSLDSLSWSSGATDTQYF.

The chain uses TRBV5-5 and TRBJ1-4, with TRBD1 matching over 9 bases. The CDR3 is 16 amino acids. The V and J ends lost 2 bases and 8 bases, in that order; junction bases with no gene match: 10. CDR1 and CDR2 (germline): SGHKS, YYEKEE (reference sequence). In DNA, the CDR3 is TGTGCCAGCAGCTTTGGTCTGGGACAGGGAAGGGAAAAACTGTTTTTT. Its protein product is CASSFGLGQGREKLFF.

The chain carries TRBV6-2 or TRBV6-3 and TRBJ1-2; possibly TRBD1 for D (5 bases). This CDR3 region has 14 residues. V was trimmed by 0 bases and J by 4 bases, leaving 9 bases between them. Germline CDR1 and CDR2: MNHEY and SVGEGT. The DNA of the CDR3 is TGTGCCAGCAGTTACTCGATTGGGGCCTATGGCTACACCTTC. Encoded protein: CASSYSIGAYGYTF.

The gene calls are TRBV7-2 and TRBJ2-3; TRBD2 aligns across 9 bases. V lost 3 bases to trimming and J lost 2 bases; unmatched junction nucleotides: 6. Germline V lookup: CDR1 SGHTA, CDR2 FQGNSA. The CDR3 runs 16 residues. CDR3 residues: CASSFPSGGITDTQYF. The CDR3 DNA reads TGTGCCAGCAGCTTTCCCAGCGGGGGGATCACAGATACGCAGTATTTT.

V is TRBV12-3 or TRBV12-4 and J is TRBJ1-1; D is undetermined. V was pared by 6 bases and J by 4 bases, with 12 bases between. CDR3 size: 13 residues. Here the CDR3 DNA reads TGTGCCAGCAGGAAGCTTATTAGCACTGAAGCTTTCTTT. It is translated as CASRKLISTEAFF.

The CDR3 nucleotides are TGTGCCAGCAGCCCGGGGTATTACTACGAGCAGTACTTC. Its protein is CASSPGYYYEQYF. The chain uses TRBV3-1 (or the pseudogene TRBV3-2) and TRBJ2-7, with a tentative D call TRBD2 (5 bases). The V end was cut by 4 bases, the J end by 3 bases, with 10 bases between. Germline assignment: CDR1 LGHDT and CDR2 YNNKEL (reference sequence). The CDR3 loop spans 13 amino acids.

In this sample, this clone turned up a few times. The CDR3 region is CASSYPDRVRYQPQHF. Written as DNA, the CDR3 is TGTGCCAGCAGTTACCCGGACAGGGTAAGATATCAGCCCCAGCATTTT. The rearrangement uses TRBV6-2 or TRBV6-3 and TRBJ1-5, with 8 positions matching TRBD1. The CDR3 totals 16 residues. CDR1 is MNHEY and CDR2 is SVGEGT in the germline V gene. Germline trimming cut 2 bases from V and 5 bases from J; bases unmatched to any gene: 8.

The CDR3 reads CASSIAPDNSPLHF. The CDR3 coding sequence is TGTGCCAGTAGTATTGCCCCAGATAATTCACCCCTCCACTTT. The chain joins TRBV19 to TRBJ1-6; D is unresolved. Germline CDR1 is LNHDA and CDR2 is SQIVND (reference sequence). CDR3 size: 14 residues. V shed 3 bases and J shed 5 bases, with 8 bases lying between them.

This rearrangement joins TRBV3-1 (or the pseudogene TRBV3-2) to TRBJ2-1, with D perhaps TRBD2 (6 bases). This CDR3 spans 13 amino acids. CDR1 and CDR2 (germline): LGHDT, YNNKEL (reference sequence). Trimming took off 2 bases at V and 10 bases at J, with 12 bases between the two ends. The CDR3 protein is CASSQQLAGEQFF. Here the CDR3 DNA reads TGTGCCAGCAGCCAACAACTAGCAGGCGAGCAGTTCTTC.

J is TRBJ2-7 and V is TRBV6-5, with 9 bases fitting TRBD1. Germline assignment: CDR1 MNHEY and CDR2 SVGAGI. CDR3 length: 16 residues. Unmatched junction bases numbered 5, after V lost 2 bases and J lost 0 bases. In DNA, the CDR3 is TGTGCCAGCAGTTACGACGGGACAGGGCGCTCCTACGAGCAGTACTTC. This codes for CASSYDGTGRSYEQYF.

The DNA of the CDR3 is TGTGCCAGCAGAACCGGGACAGGGATGAATGAGCAGTTCTTC. Encoded protein: CASRTGTGMNEQFF. The chain combines TRBV5-6 with TRBJ2-1; 9 bases align to TRBD1. CDR1 is SGHDT, CDR2 YYEEEE, per germline. This CDR3 region has 14 residues. V lost 5 bases and J lost 7; bases outside the gene matches: 7.